One and the same sample provided the 10 T cell receptor beta chains below, sequenced in a study of PD-1 blockade in mismatch repair-deficient tumors. Libraries were prepared by immunoSEQ multiplex PCR; TCRdb keeps only in-frame clonotypes and omits some of them. The data contain 100,000 to 150,000 clones, 88% of them singletons. The specimen comprised peripheral blood, sampled 72 weeks after starting pembrolizumab. The receptors here all came from an adult with mismatch repair-deficient cancer.

V and J are TRBV27 and TRBJ2-7, with 7 bases lining up with TRBD1. In germline, CDR1 is MNHEY, CDR2 SMNVEV (reference sequence). The CDR3 loop spans 13 amino acids. The V segment lost 3 bases and the J segment 2 bases; nucleotides outside the gene matches: 1. Here the CDR3 reads CASSFGTAYEQYF. CDR3 DNA: TGTGCCAGCAGTTTTGGGACAGCCTACGAGCAGTACTTC.

J is TRBJ1-2 and V is TRBV30; tentative D call: TRBD1 (6 bases). V was clipped by 0 bases and J by 8 bases, with 13 bases between them. Germline-derived CDR1 and CDR2 are GTSNPN and SVGIG (reference sequence). The CDR3 is made up of 13 amino acids. CDR3 DNA sequence: TGTGCCTGGAGTGTACGGGGGGCGAGGGGCTACACCTTC. Protein: CAWSVRGARGYTF.

The chain recombines TRBV28 with TRBJ1-1; possibly TRBD1 for D (6 bases). The germline V gene encodes CDR1 MDHEN and CDR2 SYDVKM. The CDR3 is made up of 15 amino acids. Trimming removed 5 bases at V and 3 bases at J, with 16 bases between. The CDR3 DNA reads TGTGCCAGCAGTCCCCGGTGGGGGCGGGACACTGAAGCTTTCTTT. Translated, it gives CASSPRWGRDTEAFF.

A few counts support this clone. J is TRBJ1-2 and V is TRBV4-1; a possible D gene is TRBD1 (6 bases). The CDR3 loop spans 14 amino acids. The germline V and J ends were trimmed by 3 bases and 3 bases, with 11 bases remaining between them. Germline CDR1 reads MGHRA; CDR2 reads YSYEKL. The CDR3 reads CASSQKTGDYGYTF. In nucleotides, the CDR3 is TGCGCCAGCAGCCAGAAGACAGGAGACTATGGCTACACCTTC.

This chain links TRBV4-1 with TRBJ2-7; D is ambiguous. Trimming pared 0 bases from V and 5 bases from J, leaving 8 bases between. Germline V CDR1 and CDR2: MGHRA, YSYEKL. CDR3 length: 13 amino acids. The CDR3 is CASSQDSLDEQYF. CDR3 in DNA: TGCGCCAGCAGCCAAGACTCCCTGGACGAGCAGTACTTC.

This clone was found a few times. This chain joins TRBV10-2 and TRBJ2-7; weak D call: TRBD1 (6 bases). Germline CDR1 reads WSHSY; CDR2 reads SAAADI. The CDR3 sequence is 13 residues long. Trimming stripped 6 bases from V and 7 bases from J, with 16 bases between. The CDR3 DNA sequence: TGCGCCAGCAGATTAGGGGGAATTGCAGAGCAGTACTTC. This translates into CASRLGGIAEQYF.

The chain recombines TRBV6-5 with TRBJ2-2; D not resolved. V lost 4 bases and J 6 bases, leaving 12 bases between the germline ends. Germline-derived CDR1 and CDR2 are MNHEY and SVGAGI. The CDR3 consists of 14 residues. In DNA form, the CDR3 reads TGTGCCAGCAGTTTTTCCGGGTATCCCGGGGAGCTGTTTTTT. It is translated as CASSFSGYPGELFF.

The V and J genes are TRBV29-1 and TRBJ2-2; D not resolved. Trimming pared 3 bases from V and 6 bases from J, leaving 5 bases between. Germline CDR1 is SQVTM and CDR2 is ANQGSEA. The CDR3 covers 11 residues. The CDR3 sequence is CSVDKAGELFF. As DNA, the CDR3 is TGCAGCGTTGACAAGGCCGGGGAGCTGTTTTTT.

This chain joins TRBV12-2 and TRBJ2-1; TRBD2 reflects the table's D call only, with no check against the DNA. TRBV12-2 is a listed pseudogene. The CDR3 runs 16 residues. CDR3 in amino acids: CASRCDTKLNYNEQFF. In nucleotides, the CDR3 is TGTGCAAGTCGCTGTGATACGAAACTCAACTACAATGAGCAGTTCTTC.

The chain recombines TRBV21-1 with TRBJ2-3; the DNA was not compared with TRBD2, the D call given in the table. TRBV21-1 is given as a pseudogene. The length of the CDR3 is 17 residues. The CDR3, as DNA: TGTGCCAGCAGCAAAGTGCCCCTAGCGGGAGCGGCAGATACGCAGTATTTT. Residues: CASSKVPLAGAADTQYF.